A single sample gave rise to the 28 T cell receptor beta chains below, sequenced in a study of blood T cell repertoires in COVID-19. Profiled with immunoSEQ multiplex PCR; TCRdb holds only in-frame clones, not every one. This table holds approximately 210,000 clones, approximately 82% found once. Sequencing was done on a sample of PBMCs or T cells enriched from blood (not recorded which). These receptors all stem from a man between 35 and 55 years old who had recovered from COVID-19.

The V and J genes are TRBV7-9 and TRBJ2-2; weak D call: TRBD2 (7 bases). Trimming pared 4 bases from V and 0 bases from J, leaving 15 bases between. The CDR3 runs 17 residues. Germline V CDR1 and CDR2: SEHNR, FQNEAQ (reference sequence). CDR3 region: CASSSPKGGANTGELFF. DNA of the CDR3: TGTGCCAGCAGCTCTCCTAAAGGGGGGGCGAACACCGGGGAGCTGTTTTTT.

This rearrangement joins TRBV9 to TRBJ1-2; 8 positions match TRBD1. Per the germline V gene, CDR1 is SGDLS and CDR2 is YYNGEE. V lost 3 bases, J lost 3 bases, and 7 bases stayed unmatched. The CDR3 is 15 amino acids. The CDR3 DNA follows: TGTGCCAGCAGCGAGGCAGGGGGCGCTTACTATGGCTACACCTTC. This codes for CASSEAGGAYYGYTF.

V gene TRBV6-5 combines with J gene TRBJ1-5; D gene ambiguous. Germline loops: CDR1 MNHEY, CDR2 SVGAGI. The CDR3 has 13 residues. V was pared by 0 bases and J by 5 bases, with 5 bases between. CDR3 protein: CASSYSQDQPQHF. The DNA for the CDR3 is TGTGCCAGCAGTTACTCGCAGGATCAGCCCCAGCATTTT.

The J gene is TRBJ1-5, the V gene TRBV6-5; possibly TRBD1 for D (6 bases). CDR3 length equals 16 residues. Germline V lookup: CDR1 MNHEY, CDR2 SVGAGI. Deletions cut 4 bases from V and 1 base from J, with 14 bases between. CDR3 in DNA: TGTGCCAGCAGTTCCGGCGGGGGGGCCAGCAATCAGCCCCAGCATTTT. Protein: CASSSGGGASNQPQHF.

This chain connects TRBV5-1 to TRBJ2-3; 7 bases match TRBD2. The CDR3 is made up of 14 amino acids. Germline V gene sequence: CDR1 SGHRS, CDR2 YFSETQ. The junction had 4 bases not matched to a gene; V was cut back by 4 bases and J by 2 bases. DNA of the CDR3: TGCGCCAGCAGCCTCGGGACTATCACAGATACGCAGTATTTT. Protein: CASSLGTITDTQYF. The whole variable domain, remainder taken from reference TRBV5-1 and TRBJ2-3, is KAGVTQTPRYLIKTRGQQVTLSCSPISGHRSVSWYQQTPGQGLQFLFEYFSETQRNKGNFPGRFSGRQFSNSRSEMNVSTLELGDSALYLCASSLGTITDTQYFGPGTRLTVL.

In this sample, this clone turned up once. The chain links TRBV2 to TRBJ1-5; D is unresolved. This CDR3 is 12 amino acids long. With 6 bases removed from V and 2 bases from J, the gap between germline ends came to 5 bases. Germline loops: CDR1 SNHLY, CDR2 FYNNEI. CDR3 residues: CASSRGNQPQHF. The CDR3 DNA reads TGTGCCAGCAGCCGAGGCAATCAGCCCCAGCATTTT.

This clone was counted a few times. The chain links TRBV6-6 to TRBJ1-3; TRBD1 might be the D (5 bases). The CDR3 is 16 amino acids. Germline CDR1 is MNHNY and CDR2 is SVGAGI (reference sequence). The ends were cut back, 1 base at V and 0 bases at J, with 10 bases in the middle. CDR3 region: CASSYFGGTSGNTIYF. The DNA of the CDR3 is TGTGCCAGCAGTTACTTCGGGGGGACCTCTGGAAACACCATATATTTT.

The gene calls are TRBV7-2 and TRBJ1-2; tentatively, D is TRBD1 (5 bases). The V end was cut by 5 bases, the J end by 4 bases, with 11 bases between. The CDR3 consists of 13 residues. The germline V gene has CDR1 SGHTA and CDR2 FQGNSA. CDR3 residues: CASSPREAYGYTF. CDR3 nucleotides: TGTGCCAGCAGCCCCAGGGAGGCCTATGGCTACACCTTC.

The V call is TRBV2, the J call TRBJ2-7; 14 nucleotides agree with TRBD2. Germline trimming cut 7 bases from V and 4 bases from J; bases unmatched to any gene: 6. CDR3 length: 15 residues. The germline V gene encodes CDR1 SNHLY and CDR2 FYNNEI. CDR3 nucleotides: TGTGCCAGCAAGGATCGGACTAGCGGGAGGTACGAGCAGTACTTC. Its translation is CASKDRTSGRYEQYF.

The V and J genes are TRBV9 and TRBJ1-4; 8 bases are shared with TRBD1. The V segment lost 6 bases and the J segment 4 bases; nucleotides outside the gene matches: 8. Germline CDR1 is SGDLS and CDR2 is YYNGEE. The CDR3 sequence is 15 residues long. The CDR3 loop is CASNPGDRSNEKLFF. The CDR3 region has the DNA TGTGCCAGCAACCCAGGGGACAGGAGTAATGAAAAACTGTTTTTT.

The chain carries TRBV5-1 and TRBJ1-5; the D is unclear. V lost 0 bases, J lost 7 bases, and 8 bases lay in between. Germline-derived CDR1 and CDR2 are SGHRS and YFSETQ. The CDR3 contains 13 residues. The CDR3 reads CASSLDLAQPQHF. In nucleotides, the CDR3 is TGCGCCAGCAGCTTGGACCTGGCACAGCCCCAGCATTTT. Variable domain in full (rest from reference TRBV5-1 and TRBJ1-5): KAGVTQTPRYLIKTRGQQVTLSCSPISGHRSVSWYQQTPGQGLQFLFEYFSETQRNKGNFPGRFSGRQFSNSRSEMNVSTLELGDSALYLCASSLDLAQPQHFGDGTRLSIL.

This clone came up a few times. J is TRBJ1-5 and V is TRBV5-5, with D possibly matching TRBD1 (5 bases). The CDR3 has 13 residues. Germline loops: CDR1 SGHKS, CDR2 YYEKEE (reference sequence). V lost 4 bases and J 5 bases, leaving 10 bases between the germline ends. The CDR3 bases are TGTGCCAGCAGCCTGGTAGGGGATCAGCCCCAGCATTTT. This encodes CASSLVGDQPQHF.

The rearrangement links TRBV5-8 to TRBJ2-1; TRBD1 aligns across 8 bases. Germline V gene sequence: CDR1 SGHTS, CDR2 YDEGEE. The V gene end was trimmed by 2 bases and the J gene end by 4 bases; junction bases not matched to a gene: 5. The CDR3 consists of 15 residues. CDR3 nucleotide sequence: TGTGCCAGCAGCTTACCCGGGACAGGATACAATGAGCAGTTCTTC. Translating gives CASSLPGTGYNEQFF.

This clone turned up a few times. V is TRBV5-6 and J is TRBJ2-6, with D unclear. Germline V gives CDR1 SGHDT, CDR2 YYEEEE. CDR3 length: 17 residues. Trimming pared 3 bases from V and 0 bases from J, leaving 13 bases between. The CDR3 nucleotides read TGTGCCAGCAGCTCCAGGCCGTATTTCTCTGGGGCCAACGTCCTGACTTTC. Encoded protein: CASSSRPYFSGANVLTF.

This chain connects TRBV28 to TRBJ2-5; 7 bases line up with TRBD1. Looked up from germline, CDR1 is MDHEN and CDR2 is SYDVKM. The CDR3 covers 15 residues. The V gene end was trimmed by 5 bases and the J gene end by 1 base; junction bases not matched to a gene: 7. This CDR3 is CASSRPGQTQETQYF. In nucleotides, the CDR3 is TGTGCCAGCAGTCGCCCGGGACAGACCCAAGAGACCCAGTACTTC.

This chain links TRBV7-9 with TRBJ2-2, with 8 nucleotides matching TRBD2. The germline gives CDR1 SEHNR, CDR2 FQNEAQ (reference sequence). There are 16 residues in the CDR3. V was pared by 5 bases and J by 4 bases, with 9 bases of the junction left unmatched. The CDR3 bases are TGTGCCAGCAGCGCACCGGGGGGGAGGAGCACCGGGGAGCTGTTTTTT. Protein sequence: CASSAPGGRSTGELFF.

V gene TRBV5-1 combines with J gene TRBJ2-7; perhaps TRBD2 as D (6 bases). V dropped 4 bases and J dropped 3 bases, with 14 bases sitting between them. The CDR3 sequence is 14 residues long. From germline, CDR1 is SGHRS and CDR2 YFSETQ. As DNA, the CDR3 is TGCGCCAGCAGCGTATCCGGGACTGACTACGAGCAGTACTTC. Amino acid sequence: CASSVSGTDYEQYF.

V usage is TRBV6-4 and J usage is TRBJ1-2; D might be TRBD1 (5 bases). Germline assignment: CDR1 MRHNA and CDR2 SNTAGT. The CDR3 covers 12 residues. Trimming stripped 2 bases from V and 8 bases from J, with 9 bases between. CDR3 nucleotide sequence: TGTGCCAGCAGTGACGGGGGGAAAGGCTACACCTTC. Translation gives CASSDGGKGYTF.

The J gene is TRBJ2-3, the V gene TRBV29-1, with D perhaps matching TRBD1 (6 bases). V dropped 7 bases and J dropped 0 bases, with 11 bases sitting between them. Germline values: CDR1 SQVTM, CDR2 ANQGSEA. The CDR3 has 13 amino acids. The CDR3: CSGRGASTDTQYF. In nucleotides, the CDR3 is TGCAGCGGCAGGGGTGCTAGCACAGATACGCAGTATTTT.

The chain has TRBV4-1 and TRBJ2-3; 8 positions agree with TRBD2. CDR3 length equals 15 residues. The J segment lost 4 bases and the V segment lost 4 bases, leaving 7 bases of the junction unmatched. Germline loops: CDR1 MGHRA, CDR2 YSYEKL. CDR3 in DNA: TGCGCCAGCAGCCTTAGCGGGAAAAGGTCAGATACGCAGTATTTT. Translation: CASSLSGKRSDTQYF.

V is TRBV7-3 and J is TRBJ2-2; D gene ambiguous. This CDR3 spans 14 amino acids. Germline-derived CDR1 and CDR2 are SGHTA and FQGTGA. V lost 4 bases, J lost 1 base, and 7 bases lay in between. The CDR3 loop is CASSSKRNTGELFF. Here the CDR3 DNA reads TGTGCCAGCAGCTCCAAGAGGAACACCGGGGAGCTGTTTTTT.

The chain couples TRBV19 to TRBJ2-1, with 8 bases that match TRBD1. Germline CDR1 is LNHDA and CDR2 is SQIVND (reference sequence). Trimming at V came to 10 bases and at J to 1 base, leaving 15 bases not matched to a gene. There are 17 residues in the CDR3. The CDR3 bases are TGTGCCACGAGGAGTGGACAGGGCGACTATTCCTACAATGAGCAGTTCTTC. Its translation: CATRSGQGDYSYNEQFF.

The gene calls are TRBV7-2 and TRBJ1-5, with D unclear. The CDR3 is 15 amino acids. The V gene lost 1 base and the J gene lost 2 bases, with 9 bases spanning the gap. Germline values: CDR1 SGHTA, CDR2 FQGNSA. Written as DNA, the CDR3 is TGTGCCAGCAGCTTAGACAGATGGGGCAATCAGCCCCAGCATTTT. This encodes CASSLDRWGNQPQHF.

The chain recombines TRBV2 with TRBJ1-2; tentative D call: TRBD1 (6 bases). CDR1 and CDR2 (germline): SNHLY, FYNNEI. The CDR3 is 15 residues long. Trimming took off 4 bases at V and 3 bases at J, with 15 bases between the two ends. CDR3 loop: CASSVSGEVHYGYTF. The DNA for the CDR3 is TGTGCCAGCAGTGTATCAGGGGAAGTTCACTATGGCTACACCTTC.

Comments on this clone: This CDR3 is also generated by other DNA sequences in the sample. The chain combines TRBV20-1 with TRBJ1-1; D uncertain. The V and J ends lost 6 bases and 5 bases respectively, with 13 bases between them. This CDR3 comprises 12 residues. Germline-derived CDR1 and CDR2 are DFQATT and SNEGSKA (reference sequence). The CDR3 coding sequence is TGCAGTGCCAGTGGTCGGGGAACTGAAGCTTTCTTT. Protein: CSASGRGTEAFF.

This clone appeared a single time. This chain links TRBV6-4 with TRBJ1-3; no reliable D call. Between the trimmed V and J ends, which lost 0 bases and 3 bases, there was a span of 9 bases. This CDR3 has 15 residues. In germline, CDR1 is MRHNA, CDR2 SNTAGT. Written as DNA, the CDR3 is TGTGCCAGCAGTGACTCAGAGGGTCGTGGAAACACCATATATTTT. Protein: CASSDSEGRGNTIYF.

V usage is TRBV10-1 and J usage is TRBJ2-5, with D tentatively TRBD2 (6 bases). CDR3 length: 15 amino acids. Trimming cost V 8 bases and J 1 base, with 17 bases left between them. Germline V CDR1 and CDR2: WNHNN, SYGVQD (reference sequence). Here the CDR3 reads CASPREQSCQETQYF. Here the CDR3 DNA reads TGCGCCAGCCCACGGGAGCAGTCCTGCCAAGAGACCCAGTACTTC.

The chain recombines TRBV11-3 with TRBJ2-6; 7 bases match TRBD1. V was pared by 7 bases and J by 0 bases, with 12 bases of the junction left unmatched. Germline V gene data show CDR1 as SGHNT and CDR2 as YENEEA. The CDR3 sequence is 18 residues long. The CDR3 DNA is TGTGCCAGCACCTATACGAGGGGACAGAGCTCTGGGGCCAACGTCCTGACTTTC. Amino acids: CASTYTRGQSSGANVLTF.